This TCR beta chain was sequenced during a study of control samples from healthy donors and cancer patients. Germline V gene data show CDR1 as MNHEY and CDR2 as SVGAGI. The CDR3 is 13 amino acids. Trimming shortened V by 6 bases and J by 0 bases, and 6 bases separated the two germline ends. The table came from immunoSEQ multiplex PCR; TCRdb's copy has only in-frame clones and leaves some out. Of some 150,000 clones in the sample, over 90% were seen once. The genes are TRBV6-5 and TRBJ1-3; D is undetermined. Sequences were obtained from blood. This TCR came from a man in his fifties in good health. CDR3 protein: CASREGSGNTIYF. The CDR3 DNA is TGTGCCAGCAGGGAGGGCTCTGGAAACACCATATATTTT.